The 13 T cell receptor beta chains presented below share a single source sample, sequenced in a study of T-cell memory formation after mild COVID-19. From the 5' RACE reads, TCRdb called clonotypes with MiXCR, one entry per CDR3 protein. The sample lists roughly 150,000 distinct CDR3 sequences, more than 12% occurring once. The sample consisted of PBMCs or a T cell subset sorted from them (not recorded which). The receptors shown here come from an adult woman who had mild COVID-19 (a few samples of this study predate the infection). Cell type and time point are not known.

This clonotype was detected a few times. This sequence joins TRBV29-1 and TRBJ2-7, with 7 nucleotides matching TRBD1. Germline-derived CDR1 and CDR2 are SQVTM and ANQGSEA. The length of the CDR3 is 12 residues. Trimming at V came to 5 bases and at J to 4 bases, leaving 5 bases not matched to a gene. Written as DNA, the CDR3 is TGCAGCGTTAGACAGGGCGTGTACGAGCAGTACTTC. It is translated as CSVRQGVYEQYF.

The chain combines TRBV29-1 with TRBJ2-4; D is possibly TRBD1 (6 bases). V lost 4 bases and J lost 0, with 22 bases in between. In germline, CDR1 is SQVTM, CDR2 ANQGSEA. CDR3 size: 18 residues. The CDR3 DNA reads TGCAGCGTTGCCGGGACAAGCAAAGTTTCTTTAGCCAAAAACATTCAGTACTTC. Protein sequence: CSVAGTSKVSLAKNIQYF.

DNA for the CDR3: TGTGCCACCAGTGATGTAGCGGGAGGGGACACCGGGGAGCTGTTTTTT. Translation gives CATSDVAGGDTGELFF. J is TRBJ2-2 and V is TRBV24-1, with 11 bases fitting TRBD2. The CDR3 consists of 16 residues. The germline gives CDR1 KGHDR, CDR2 SFDVKD. V was pared by 3 bases and J by 3 bases, with 2 bases of the junction left unmatched.

The chain couples TRBV24-1 to TRBJ1-2, with unresolved D. The CDR3 has 15 residues. The V and J ends lost 2 bases and 2 bases respectively, with 11 bases between them. Germline V lookup: CDR1 KGHDR, CDR2 SFDVKD. CDR3 region: CATSDSGVGNYGYTF. The CDR3 DNA is TGTGCCACCAGTGATTCAGGCGTCGGGAACTATGGCTACACCTTC.

The chain links TRBV7-2 to TRBJ2-3; D uncertain. Germline loops: CDR1 SGHTA, CDR2 FQGNSA. The germline V and J ends were trimmed by 3 bases and 7 bases, with 8 bases remaining between them. The CDR3 consists of 12 residues. This chain's CDR3 is CASSFASYTQYF. The CDR3 bases are TGTGCCAGCAGCTTCGCTAGTTATACGCAGTATTTT.

In this sample, this clonotype turned up a few times. The V and J genes are TRBV12-3 or TRBV12-4 and TRBJ2-3; TRBD2 agrees at 8 bases. CDR3 length: 15 amino acids. Trimming removed 6 bases from V and 2 bases from J; junction bases left unmatched: 7. The CDR3 nucleotides read TGTGCCAGCAGCCGGGGGGGGCGGAACACAGATACGCAGTATTTT. This translates into CASSRGGRNTDTQYF.

This clonotype was detected many times. The J gene is TRBJ2-7, the V gene TRBV5-1; 11 positions match TRBD2. CDR1 is SGHRS, CDR2 YFSETQ, per germline. The CDR3 is 15 residues long. Trimming cost V 5 bases and J 6 bases; bases outside gene matches: 10. In nucleotides, the CDR3 is TGCGCCAGCAGTCCGGATCCGGGACTAGCGGCCGAGCAGTACTTC. It translates to CASSPDPGLAAEQYF.

The chain joins TRBV5-5 to TRBJ2-1, with 9 bases lining up with TRBD2. CDR3 length: 15 residues. Germline CDR1 and CDR2: SGHKS and YYEKEE (reference sequence). J lost 4 bases, V lost 0 bases, and 2 bases had no gene match. CDR3 nucleotides: TGTGCCAGCAGCTTGGACGCGGGGGGGTACAATGAGCAGTTCTTC. It translates to CASSLDAGGYNEQFF.

Only a few counts were recorded for this clonotype. CDR3 in DNA: TGTGCCATCAGCCGGGACAGGGGCTACAATGAGCAGTTCTTC. Its translation is CAISRDRGYNEQFF. This sequence joins TRBV10-3 and TRBJ2-1; 10 bases are shared with TRBD1. Trimming took 6 bases from V and 3 from J; bases not matched to a gene: 2. CDR3 length: 14 residues. CDR1 is ENHRY and CDR2 is SYGVKD in the germline V gene.

The rearrangement joins TRBV7-9 to TRBJ2-1; 9 positions match TRBD1. The CDR3 has 18 amino acids. The germline V gene encodes CDR1 SEHNR and CDR2 FQNEAQ (reference sequence). V dropped 5 bases and J dropped 0; count of bases not matched to a gene: 11. As DNA, the CDR3 is TGTGCCAGCAGCCTCCCCCTCACAGGGGGCAGCTCCTACAATGAGCAGTTCTTC. Residues: CASSLPLTGGSSYNEQFF.

The V and J genes are TRBV7-9 and TRBJ1-5; possibly TRBD1 for D (5 bases). This CDR3 has 14 amino acids. Germline CDR1 reads SEHNR; CDR2 reads FQNEAQ (reference sequence). V was shortened by 8 bases and J by 0 bases, with 11 bases between the two germline ends. The CDR3 loop is CASGAVDSNQPQHF. The CDR3 region has the DNA TGTGCCAGCGGGGCAGTTGATAGCAATCAGCCCCAGCATTTT.

The chain combines TRBV10-3 with TRBJ1-4; no definite D call. V shed 0 bases and J shed 10 bases, with 15 bases lying between them. The CDR3 contains 15 residues. Germline V lookup: CDR1 ENHRY, CDR2 SYGVKD. CDR3 in amino acids: CAISESGGGFGKLFF. In nucleotides, the CDR3 is TGTGCCATCAGTGAGTCGGGCGGCGGTTTCGGAAAACTGTTTTTT.

This clonotype was counted between two and nine times. The J gene is TRBJ1-4, the V gene TRBV7-8; D not certain. Germline V gene sequence: CDR1 SGHVS, CDR2 FQNEAQ. The V gene lost 5 bases and the J gene lost 2 bases, with 12 bases spanning the gap. The CDR3 length is 15 residues. The CDR3 loop reads CASSDGVGTNEKLFF. The CDR3 region has the DNA TGTGCCAGCAGCGACGGCGTGGGTACTAATGAAAAACTGTTTTTT.